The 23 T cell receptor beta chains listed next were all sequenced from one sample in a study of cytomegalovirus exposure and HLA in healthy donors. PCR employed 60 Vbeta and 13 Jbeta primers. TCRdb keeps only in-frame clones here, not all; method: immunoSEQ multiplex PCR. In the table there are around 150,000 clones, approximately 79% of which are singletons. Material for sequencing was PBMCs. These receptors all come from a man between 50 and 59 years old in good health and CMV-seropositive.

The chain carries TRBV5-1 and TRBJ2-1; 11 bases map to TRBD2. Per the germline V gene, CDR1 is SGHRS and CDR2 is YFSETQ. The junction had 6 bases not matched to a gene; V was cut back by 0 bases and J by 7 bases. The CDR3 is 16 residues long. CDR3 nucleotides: TGCGCCAGCAGCTTGGTGCTTAGCGGGGGGGAGAATGAGCAGTTCTTC. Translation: CASSLVLSGGENEQFF.

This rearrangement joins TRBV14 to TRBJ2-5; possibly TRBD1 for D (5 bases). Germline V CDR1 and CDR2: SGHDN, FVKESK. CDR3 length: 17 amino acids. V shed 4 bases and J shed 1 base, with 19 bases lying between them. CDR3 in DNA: TGTGCCAGCAGCCCATCTCTGGGGCGGAGCTCCCAAGAGACCCAGTACTTC. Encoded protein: CASSPSLGRSSQETQYF.

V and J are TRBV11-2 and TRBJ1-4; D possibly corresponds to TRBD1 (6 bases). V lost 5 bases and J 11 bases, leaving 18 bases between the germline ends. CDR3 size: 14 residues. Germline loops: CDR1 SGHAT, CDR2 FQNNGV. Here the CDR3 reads CASSLGQPLWKLFF. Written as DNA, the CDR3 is TGTGCCAGCAGCCTCGGACAGCCCTTGTGGAAACTGTTTTTT. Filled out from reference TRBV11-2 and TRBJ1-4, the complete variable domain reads EAGVAQSPRYKIIEKRQSVAFWCNPISGHATLYWYQQILGQGPKLLIQFQNNGVVDDSQLPKDRFSAERLKGVDSTLKIQPAKLEDSAVYLCASSLGQPLWKLFFGSGTQLSVL.

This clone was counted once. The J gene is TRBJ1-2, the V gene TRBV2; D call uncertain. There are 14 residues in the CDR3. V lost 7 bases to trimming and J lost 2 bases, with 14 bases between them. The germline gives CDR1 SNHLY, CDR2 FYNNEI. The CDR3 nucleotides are TGTGCCAGCAATCGAAAAGCCACCAACTATGGCTACACCTTC. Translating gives CASNRKATNYGYTF. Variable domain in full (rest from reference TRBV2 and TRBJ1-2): EPEVTQTPSHQVTQMGQEVILRCVPISNHLYFYWYRQILGQKVEFLVSFYNNEISEKSEIFDDQFSVERPDGSNFTLKIRSTKLEDSAMYFCASNRKATNYGYTFGSGTRLTVV.

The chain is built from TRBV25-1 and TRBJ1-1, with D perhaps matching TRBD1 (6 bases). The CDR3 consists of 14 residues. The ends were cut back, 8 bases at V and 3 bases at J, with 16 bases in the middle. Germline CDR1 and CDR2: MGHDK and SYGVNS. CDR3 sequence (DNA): TGTGCCAGCTGCCGGGCAGGGGACGACACTGAAGCTTTCTTT. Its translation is CASCRAGDDTEAFF.

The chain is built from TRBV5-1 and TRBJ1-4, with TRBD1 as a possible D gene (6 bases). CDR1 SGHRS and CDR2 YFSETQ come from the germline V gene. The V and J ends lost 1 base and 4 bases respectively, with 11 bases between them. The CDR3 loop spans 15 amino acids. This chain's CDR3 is CASSLQTGLNEKLFF. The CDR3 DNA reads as TGCGCCAGCAGCTTGCAAACAGGGCTTAATGAAAAACTGTTTTTT.

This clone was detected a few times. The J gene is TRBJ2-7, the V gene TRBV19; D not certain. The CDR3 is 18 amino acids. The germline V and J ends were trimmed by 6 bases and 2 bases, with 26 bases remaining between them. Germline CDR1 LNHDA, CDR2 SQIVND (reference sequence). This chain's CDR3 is CASSPRPNRLTRTYEQYF. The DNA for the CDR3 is TGTGCCAGTAGCCCCAGACCCAACCGGCTCACGAGGACCTACGAGCAGTACTTC.

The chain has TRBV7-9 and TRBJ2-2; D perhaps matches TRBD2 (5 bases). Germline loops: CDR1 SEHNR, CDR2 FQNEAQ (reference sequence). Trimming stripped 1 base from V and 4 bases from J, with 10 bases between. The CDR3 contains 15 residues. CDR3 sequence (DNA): TGTGCCAGCAGCTTAGGTACCGCGGGCACCGGGGAGCTGTTTTTT. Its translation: CASSLGTAGTGELFF.

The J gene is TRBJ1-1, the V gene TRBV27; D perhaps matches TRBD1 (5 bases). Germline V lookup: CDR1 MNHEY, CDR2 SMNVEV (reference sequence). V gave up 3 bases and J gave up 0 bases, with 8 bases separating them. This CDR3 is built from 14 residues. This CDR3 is CASSFTGLNTEAFF. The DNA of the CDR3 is TGTGCCAGCAGTTTCACAGGATTGAACACTGAAGCTTTCTTT.

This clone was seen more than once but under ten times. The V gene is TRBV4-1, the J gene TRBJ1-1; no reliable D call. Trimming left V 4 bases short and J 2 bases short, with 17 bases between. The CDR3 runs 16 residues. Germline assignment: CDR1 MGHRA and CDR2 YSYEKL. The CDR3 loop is CASSPLYRELNTEAFF. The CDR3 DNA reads TGCGCCAGCAGCCCCCTTTACCGGGAGCTTAACACTGAAGCTTTCTTT.

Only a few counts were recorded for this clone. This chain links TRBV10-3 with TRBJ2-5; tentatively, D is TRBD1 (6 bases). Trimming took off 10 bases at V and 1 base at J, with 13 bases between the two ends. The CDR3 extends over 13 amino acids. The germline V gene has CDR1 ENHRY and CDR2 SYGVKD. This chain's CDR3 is CASRTEVQETQYF. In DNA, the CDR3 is TGTGCCAGCCGGACAGAAGTCCAAGAGACCCAGTACTTC.

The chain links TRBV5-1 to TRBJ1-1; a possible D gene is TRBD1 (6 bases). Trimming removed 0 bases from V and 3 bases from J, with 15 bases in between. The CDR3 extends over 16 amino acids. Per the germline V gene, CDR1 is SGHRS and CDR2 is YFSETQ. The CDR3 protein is CASSLDLQGRDTEAFF. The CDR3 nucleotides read TGCGCCAGCAGCTTGGACCTACAGGGACGGGACACTGAAGCTTTCTTT.

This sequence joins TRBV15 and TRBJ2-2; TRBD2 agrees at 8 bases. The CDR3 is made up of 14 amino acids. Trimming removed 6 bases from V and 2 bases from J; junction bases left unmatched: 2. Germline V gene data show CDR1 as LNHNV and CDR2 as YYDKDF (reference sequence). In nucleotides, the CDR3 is TGTGCCACCAGTAGCGGGGCTAACACCGGGGAGCTGTTTTTT. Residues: CATSSGANTGELFF.

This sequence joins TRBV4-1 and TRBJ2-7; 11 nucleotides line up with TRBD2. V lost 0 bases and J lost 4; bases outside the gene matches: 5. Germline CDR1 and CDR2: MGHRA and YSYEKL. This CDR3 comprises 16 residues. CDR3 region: CASSQDSSGRSYEQYF. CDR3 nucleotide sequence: TGCGCCAGCAGCCAAGATTCTAGCGGGAGGTCGTACGAGCAGTACTTC.

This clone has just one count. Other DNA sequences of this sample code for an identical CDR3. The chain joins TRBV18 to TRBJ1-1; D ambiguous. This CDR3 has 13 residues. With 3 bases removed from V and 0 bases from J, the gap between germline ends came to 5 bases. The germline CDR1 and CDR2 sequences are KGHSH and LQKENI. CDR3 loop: CASSPGLNTEAFF. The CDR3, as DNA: TGTGCCAGCTCACCTGGCTTGAACACTGAAGCTTTCTTT. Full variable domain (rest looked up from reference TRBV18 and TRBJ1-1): NAGVMQNPRHLVRRRGQEARLRCSPMKGHSHVYWYRQLPEEGLKFMVYLQKENIIDESGMPKERFSAEFPKEGPSILRIQQVVRGDSAAYFCASSPGLNTEAFFGQGTRLTVV.

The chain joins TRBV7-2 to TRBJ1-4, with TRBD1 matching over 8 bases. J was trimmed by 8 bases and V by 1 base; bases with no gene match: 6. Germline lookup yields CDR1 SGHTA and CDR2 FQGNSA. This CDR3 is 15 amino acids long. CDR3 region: CASSLEGQAREKLFF. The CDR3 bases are TGTGCCAGCAGCTTAGAGGGACAGGCCAGAGAAAAACTGTTTTTT.

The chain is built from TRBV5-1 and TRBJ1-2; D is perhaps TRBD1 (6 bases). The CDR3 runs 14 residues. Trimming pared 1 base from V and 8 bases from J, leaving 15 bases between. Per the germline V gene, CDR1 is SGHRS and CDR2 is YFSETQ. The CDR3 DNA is TGCGCCAGCAGCTTGATTGTAGCAGGGGAAGGCTACACCTTC. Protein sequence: CASSLIVAGEGYTF. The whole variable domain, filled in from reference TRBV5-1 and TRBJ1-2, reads KAGVTQTPRYLIKTRGQQVTLSCSPISGHRSVSWYQQTPGQGLQFLFEYFSETQRNKGNFPGRFSGRQFSNSRSEMNVSTLELGDSALYLCASSLIVAGEGYTFGSGTRLTVV.

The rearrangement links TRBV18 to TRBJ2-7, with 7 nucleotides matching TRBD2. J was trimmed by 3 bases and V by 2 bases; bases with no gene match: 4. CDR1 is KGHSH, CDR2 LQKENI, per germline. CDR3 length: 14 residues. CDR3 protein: CASSPERGVYEQYF. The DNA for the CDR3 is TGTGCCAGCTCACCAGAACGGGGGGTCTACGAGCAGTACTTC.

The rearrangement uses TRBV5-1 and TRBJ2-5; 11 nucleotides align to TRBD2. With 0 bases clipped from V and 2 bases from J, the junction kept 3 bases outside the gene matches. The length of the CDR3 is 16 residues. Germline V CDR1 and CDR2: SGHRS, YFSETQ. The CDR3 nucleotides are TGCGCCAGCAGCTTGGTTGGGACTAGCGGTCAAGAGACCCAGTACTTC. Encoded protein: CASSLVGTSGQETQYF.

The CDR3 loop reads CASSPSYNEQFF. CDR3 DNA: TGTGCCAGCAGCCCTTCTTACAATGAGCAGTTCTTC. The chain has TRBV6-6 and TRBJ2-1; D gene uncertain. V was pared by 6 bases and J by 4 bases, with 7 bases between. CDR3 length equals 12 residues. CDR1 MNHNY and CDR2 SVGAGI come from the germline V gene (reference sequence).

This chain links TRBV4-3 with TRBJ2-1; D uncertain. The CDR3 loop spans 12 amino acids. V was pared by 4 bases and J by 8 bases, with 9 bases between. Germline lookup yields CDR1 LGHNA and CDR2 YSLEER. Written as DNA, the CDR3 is TGCGCCAGCAGCCGTAGTTTTGATGAGCAGTTCTTC. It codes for CASSRSFDEQFF.

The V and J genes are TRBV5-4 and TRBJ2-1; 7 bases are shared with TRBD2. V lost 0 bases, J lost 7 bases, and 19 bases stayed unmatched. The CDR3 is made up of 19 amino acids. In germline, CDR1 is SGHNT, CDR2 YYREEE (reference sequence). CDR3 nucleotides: TGTGCCAGCAGCTTGGCACAATGGGGGGGAGCCCCTAAGGATAATGAGCAGTTCTTC. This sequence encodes CASSLAQWGGAPKDNEQFF.

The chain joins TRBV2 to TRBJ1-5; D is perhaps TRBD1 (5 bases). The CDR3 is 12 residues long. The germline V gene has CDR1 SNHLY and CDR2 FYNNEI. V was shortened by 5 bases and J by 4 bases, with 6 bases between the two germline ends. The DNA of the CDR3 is TGTGCCAGCAGTCCAGGGAATCAGCCCCAGCATTTT. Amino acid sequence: CASSPGNQPQHF. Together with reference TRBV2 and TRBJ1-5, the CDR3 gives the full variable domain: EPEVTQTPSHQVTQMGQEVILRCVPISNHLYFYWYRQILGQKVEFLVSFYNNEISEKSEIFDDQFSVERPDGSNFTLKIRSTKLEDSAMYFCASSPGNQPQHFGDGTRLSIL.